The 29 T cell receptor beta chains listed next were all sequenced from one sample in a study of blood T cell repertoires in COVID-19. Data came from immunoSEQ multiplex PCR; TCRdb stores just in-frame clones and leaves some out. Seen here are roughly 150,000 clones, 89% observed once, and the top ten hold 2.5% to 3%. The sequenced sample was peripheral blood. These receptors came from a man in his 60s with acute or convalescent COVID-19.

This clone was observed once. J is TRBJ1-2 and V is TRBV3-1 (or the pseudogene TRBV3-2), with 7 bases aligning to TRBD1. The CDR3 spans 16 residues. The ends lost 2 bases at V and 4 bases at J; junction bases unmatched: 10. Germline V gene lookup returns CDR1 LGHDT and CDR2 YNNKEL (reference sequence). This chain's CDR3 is CASSQIFSGGVYGYTF. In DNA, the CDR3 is TGTGCCAGCAGCCAAATCTTTTCAGGGGGTGTCTATGGCTACACCTTC.

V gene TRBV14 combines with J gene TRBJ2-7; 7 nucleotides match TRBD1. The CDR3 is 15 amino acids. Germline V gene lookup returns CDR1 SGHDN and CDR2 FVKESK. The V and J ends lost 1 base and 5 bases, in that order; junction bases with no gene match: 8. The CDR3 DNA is TGTGCCAGCAGCCAAGTAGGAGACAGGGCCCACGAGCAGTACTTC. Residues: CASSQVGDRAHEQYF.

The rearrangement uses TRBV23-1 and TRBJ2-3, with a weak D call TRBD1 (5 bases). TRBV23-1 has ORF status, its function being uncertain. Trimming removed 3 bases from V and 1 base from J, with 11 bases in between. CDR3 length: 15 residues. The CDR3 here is CASSHRQGCTDTQYF. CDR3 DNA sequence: TGCGCCAGCAGTCATAGGCAGGGTTGCACAGATACGCAGTATTTT.

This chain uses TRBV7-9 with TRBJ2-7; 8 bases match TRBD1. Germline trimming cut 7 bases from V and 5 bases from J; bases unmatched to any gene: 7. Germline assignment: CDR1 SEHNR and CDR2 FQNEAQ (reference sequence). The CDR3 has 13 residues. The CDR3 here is CASTRYRGNEQYF. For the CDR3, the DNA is TGTGCCAGCACCCGATACAGGGGGAACGAGCAGTACTTC.

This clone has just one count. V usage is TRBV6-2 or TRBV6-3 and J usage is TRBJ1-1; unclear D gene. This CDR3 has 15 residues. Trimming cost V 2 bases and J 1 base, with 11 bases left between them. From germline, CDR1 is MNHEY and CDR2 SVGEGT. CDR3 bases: TGTGCCAGCAGTTACCAGGAGGGTTGGAACACTGAAGCTTTCTTT. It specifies CASSYQEGWNTEAFF.

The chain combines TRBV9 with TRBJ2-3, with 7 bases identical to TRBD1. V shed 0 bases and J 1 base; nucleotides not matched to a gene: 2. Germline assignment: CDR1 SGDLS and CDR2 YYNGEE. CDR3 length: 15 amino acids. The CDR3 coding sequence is TGTGCCAGCAGCGTAGGGGGACAGCGCACAGATACGCAGTATTTT. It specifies CASSVGGQRTDTQYF.

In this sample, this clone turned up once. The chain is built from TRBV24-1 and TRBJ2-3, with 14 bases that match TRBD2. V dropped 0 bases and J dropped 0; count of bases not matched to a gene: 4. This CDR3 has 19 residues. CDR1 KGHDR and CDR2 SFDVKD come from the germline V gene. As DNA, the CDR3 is TGTGCCACCAGTGATTTGGGGACTAGCGGGGGAAGCAGCACAGATACGCAGTATTTT. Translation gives CATSDLGTSGGSSTDTQYF.

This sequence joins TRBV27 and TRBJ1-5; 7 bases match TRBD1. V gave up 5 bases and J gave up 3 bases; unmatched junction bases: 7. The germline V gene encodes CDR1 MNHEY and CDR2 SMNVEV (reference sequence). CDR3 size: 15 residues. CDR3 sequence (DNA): TGTGCCAGCAGTCCACGGGACAGTTCCAATCAGCCCCAGCATTTT. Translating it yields CASSPRDSSNQPQHF.

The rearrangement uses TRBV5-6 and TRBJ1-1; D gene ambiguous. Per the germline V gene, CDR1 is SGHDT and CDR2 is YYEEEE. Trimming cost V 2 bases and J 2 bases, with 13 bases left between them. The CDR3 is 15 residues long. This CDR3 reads CASSFPQKPNTEAFF. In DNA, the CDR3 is TGTGCCAGCAGCTTTCCGCAGAAACCCAACACTGAAGCTTTCTTT.

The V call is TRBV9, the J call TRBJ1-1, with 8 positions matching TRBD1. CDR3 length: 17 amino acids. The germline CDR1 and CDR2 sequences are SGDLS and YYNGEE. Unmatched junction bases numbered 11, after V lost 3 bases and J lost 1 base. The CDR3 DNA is TGTGCCAGCAGCGGCAGGGGGCTAAATTTAGGGAACACTGAAGCTTTCTTT. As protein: CASSGRGLNLGNTEAFF.

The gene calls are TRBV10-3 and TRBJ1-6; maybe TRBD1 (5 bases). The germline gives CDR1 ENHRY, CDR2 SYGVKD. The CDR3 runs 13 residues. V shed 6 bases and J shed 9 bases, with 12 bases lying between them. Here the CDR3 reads CAISRELGSPLHF. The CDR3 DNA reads TGTGCCATCAGCAGGGAATTGGGTTCACCCCTCCACTTT.

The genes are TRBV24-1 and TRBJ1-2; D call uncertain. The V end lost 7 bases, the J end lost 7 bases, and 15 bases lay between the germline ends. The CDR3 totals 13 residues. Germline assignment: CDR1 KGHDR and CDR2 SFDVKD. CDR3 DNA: TGTGCCACCAGGTCTAAGAATCGAACTGGCTACACCTTC. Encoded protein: CATRSKNRTGYTF.

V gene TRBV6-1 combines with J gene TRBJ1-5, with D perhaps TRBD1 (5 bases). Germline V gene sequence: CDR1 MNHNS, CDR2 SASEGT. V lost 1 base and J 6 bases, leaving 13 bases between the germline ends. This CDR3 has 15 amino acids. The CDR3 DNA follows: TGTGCCAGCAGTGAAGTTGGAGGGGCGAGTCAGCCCCAGCATTTT. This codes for CASSEVGGASQPQHF.

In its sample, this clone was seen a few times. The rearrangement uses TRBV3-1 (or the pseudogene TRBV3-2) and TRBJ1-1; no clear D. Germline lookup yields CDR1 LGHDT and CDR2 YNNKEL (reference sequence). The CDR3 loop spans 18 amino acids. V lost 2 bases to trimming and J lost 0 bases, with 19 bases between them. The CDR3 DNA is TGTGCCAGCAGCCAAAATGGCAAGGAGCCAAAGATGAACACTGAAGCTTTCTTT. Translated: CASSQNGKEPKMNTEAFF.

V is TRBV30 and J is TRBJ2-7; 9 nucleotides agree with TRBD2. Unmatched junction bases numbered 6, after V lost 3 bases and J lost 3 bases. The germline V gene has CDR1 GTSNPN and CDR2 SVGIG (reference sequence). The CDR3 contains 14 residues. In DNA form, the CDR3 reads TGTGCCTGGAGGGGCGGGGGGGCAGGCTACGAGCAGTACTTC. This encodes CAWRGGGAGYEQYF. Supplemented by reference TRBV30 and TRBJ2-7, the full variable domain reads SQTIHQWPATLVQPVGSPLSLECTVEGTSNPNLYWYRQAAGRGLQLLFYSVGIGQISSEVPQNLSASRPQDRQFILSSKKLLLSDSGFYLCAWRGGGAGYEQYFGPGTRLTVT.

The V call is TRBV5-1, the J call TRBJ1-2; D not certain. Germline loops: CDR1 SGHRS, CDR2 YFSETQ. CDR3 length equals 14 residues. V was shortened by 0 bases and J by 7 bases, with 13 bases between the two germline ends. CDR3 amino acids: CASSLGVSAPGYTF. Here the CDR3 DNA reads TGCGCCAGCAGCTTGGGTGTCAGCGCCCCTGGCTACACCTTC.

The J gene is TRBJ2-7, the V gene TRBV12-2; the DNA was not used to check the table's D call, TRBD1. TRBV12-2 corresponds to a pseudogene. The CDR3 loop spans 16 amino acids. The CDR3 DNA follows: TGTGCAAGTCGCTTAGATGGGCTTGCAGGGACCTACGAGCAGTACTTC. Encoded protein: CASRLDGLAGTYEQYF.

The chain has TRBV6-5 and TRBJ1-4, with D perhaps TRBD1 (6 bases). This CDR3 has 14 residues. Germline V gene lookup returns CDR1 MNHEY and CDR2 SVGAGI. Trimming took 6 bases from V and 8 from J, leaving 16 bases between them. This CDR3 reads CASSDGGLREKLFF. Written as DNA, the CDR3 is TGTGCCAGCAGCGACGGGGGGCTACGGGAAAAACTGTTTTTT.

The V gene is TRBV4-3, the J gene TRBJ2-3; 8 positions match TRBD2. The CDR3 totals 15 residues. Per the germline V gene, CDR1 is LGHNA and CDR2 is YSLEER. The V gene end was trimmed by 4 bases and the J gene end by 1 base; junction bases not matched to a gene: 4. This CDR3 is CASSRVAGRTDTQYF. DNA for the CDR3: TGCGCCAGCAGCCGCGTAGCGGGGCGCACAGATACGCAGTATTTT.

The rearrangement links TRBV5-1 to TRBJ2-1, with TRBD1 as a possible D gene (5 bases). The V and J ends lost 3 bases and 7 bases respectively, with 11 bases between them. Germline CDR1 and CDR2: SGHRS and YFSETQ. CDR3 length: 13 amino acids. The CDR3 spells CASSSGYRNEQFF. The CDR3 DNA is TGCGCCAGCAGCTCCGGATACAGGAATGAGCAGTTCTTC.

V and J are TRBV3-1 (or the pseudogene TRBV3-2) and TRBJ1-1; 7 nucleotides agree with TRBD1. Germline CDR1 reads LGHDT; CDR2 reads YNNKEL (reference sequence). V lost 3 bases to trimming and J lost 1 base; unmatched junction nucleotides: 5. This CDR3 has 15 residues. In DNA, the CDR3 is TGTGCCAGCAGCCAGGGACGGGACAGGAACACTGAAGCTTTCTTT. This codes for CASSQGRDRNTEAFF.

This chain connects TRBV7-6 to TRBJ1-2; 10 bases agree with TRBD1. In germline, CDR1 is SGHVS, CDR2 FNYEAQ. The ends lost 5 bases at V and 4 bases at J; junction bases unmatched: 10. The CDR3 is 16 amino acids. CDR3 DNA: TGTGCCAGCAGCCCGGGGGGGGACAGGGGAGGCTATGGCTACACCTTC. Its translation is CASSPGGDRGGYGYTF. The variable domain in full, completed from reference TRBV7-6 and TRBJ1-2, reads GAGVSQSPRYKVTKRGQDVALRCDPISGHVSLYWYRQALGQGPEFLTYFNYEAQQDKSGLPNDRFSAERPEGSISTLTIQRTEQRDSAMYRCASSPGGDRGGYGYTFGSGTRLTVV.

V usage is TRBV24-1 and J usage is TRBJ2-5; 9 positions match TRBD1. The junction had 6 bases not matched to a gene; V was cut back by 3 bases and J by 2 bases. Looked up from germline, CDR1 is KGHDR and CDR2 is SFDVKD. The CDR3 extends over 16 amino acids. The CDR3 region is CATSDTRDREQETQYF. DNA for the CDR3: TGTGCCACCAGTGATACCCGGGACAGGGAACAAGAGACCCAGTACTTC.

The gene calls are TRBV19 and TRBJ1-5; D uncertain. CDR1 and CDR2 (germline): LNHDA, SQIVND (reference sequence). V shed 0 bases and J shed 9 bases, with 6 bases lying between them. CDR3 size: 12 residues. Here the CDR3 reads CASSIDRWPQHF. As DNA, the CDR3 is TGTGCCAGTAGTATAGATCGGTGGCCCCAGCATTTT.

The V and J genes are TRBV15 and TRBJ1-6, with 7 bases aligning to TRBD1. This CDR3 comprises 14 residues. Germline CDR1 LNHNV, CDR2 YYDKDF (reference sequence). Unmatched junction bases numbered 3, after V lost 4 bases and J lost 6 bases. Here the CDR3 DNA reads TGTGCCACCAGCAACTACAGGGGTAATTCACCCCTCCACTTT. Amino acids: CATSNYRGNSPLHF.

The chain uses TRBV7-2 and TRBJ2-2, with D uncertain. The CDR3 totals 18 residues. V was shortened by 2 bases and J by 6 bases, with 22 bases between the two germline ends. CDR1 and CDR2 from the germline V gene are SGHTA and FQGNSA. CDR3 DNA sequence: TGTGCCAGCAGCTTACAAAGTAGTGGATATGGAGTGGCCGGGGAGCTGTTTTTT. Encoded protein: CASSLQSSGYGVAGELFF.

CDR3 in DNA: TGTGCCATCAGGACGGGGACAGGGCAGAACACTGAAGCTTTCTTT. It translates to CAIRTGTGQNTEAFF. V gene TRBV10-3 combines with J gene TRBJ1-1, with TRBD1 matching over 9 bases. Germline V gene lookup returns CDR1 ENHRY and CDR2 SYGVKD. Trimming cost V 6 bases and J 1 base; bases outside gene matches: 6. This CDR3 has 15 amino acids.

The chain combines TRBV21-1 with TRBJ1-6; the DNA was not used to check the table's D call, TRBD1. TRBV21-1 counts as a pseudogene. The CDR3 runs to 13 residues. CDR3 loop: CASSKGAASPLHF. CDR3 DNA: TGTGCCAGCAGCAAAGGGGCCGCTTCACCCCTCCACTTT.

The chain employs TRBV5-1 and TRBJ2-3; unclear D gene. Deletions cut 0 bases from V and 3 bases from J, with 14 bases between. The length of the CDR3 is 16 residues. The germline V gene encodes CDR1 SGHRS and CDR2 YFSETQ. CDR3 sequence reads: CASSLVTLSRTDTQYF. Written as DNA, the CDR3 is TGCGCCAGCAGCTTGGTCACACTTAGCCGGACAGATACGCAGTATTTT.